This T cell receptor (beta chain) appears in the sequencing data of a study of cytomegalovirus exposure and HLA in healthy donors. Study-wide background: A preliminary data release comprised about 85 million unique TCRs obtained from HLA-typed donors.

Trimming took 5 bases from V and 6 from J, leaving 15 bases between them. The CDR3 spans 14 residues. Germline loops: CDR1 SNHLY, CDR2 FYNNEI. Researchers ran the PCR with 60 Vbeta and 13 Jbeta primers. Clones were read by immunoSEQ multiplex PCR, and TCRdb kept only the in-frame ones, dropping some. Of more than 95,000 clones in the sample, around four fifths were seen once. The clonotype comes from a young man in good health and CMV-seropositive. Sequencing input: PBMCs. The V gene is TRBV2, the J gene TRBJ2-3; maybe TRBD2 (6 bases). CDR3 loop: CASSLGLIGDTQYF. CDR3 in DNA: TGTGCCAGCAGTCTTGGACTAATTGGGGATACGCAGTATTTT.